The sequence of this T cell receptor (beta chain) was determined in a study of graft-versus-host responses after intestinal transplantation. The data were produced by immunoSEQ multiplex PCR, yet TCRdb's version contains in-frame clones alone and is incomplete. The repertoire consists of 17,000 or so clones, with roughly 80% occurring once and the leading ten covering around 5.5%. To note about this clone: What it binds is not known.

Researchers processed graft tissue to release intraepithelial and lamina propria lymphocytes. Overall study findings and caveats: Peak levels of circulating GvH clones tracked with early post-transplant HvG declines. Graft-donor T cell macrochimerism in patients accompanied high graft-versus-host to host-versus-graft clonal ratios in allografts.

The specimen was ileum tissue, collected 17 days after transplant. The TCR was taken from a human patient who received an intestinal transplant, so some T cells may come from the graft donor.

In nucleotides, the CDR3 is TGTGCCAGCAGATGGGGAGGCAATCAGCCCCAGCATTTT. Its protein is CASRWGGNQPQHF. This chain joins TRBV27 and TRBJ1-5; D ambiguous. In germline, CDR1 is MNHEY, CDR2 SMNVEV (reference sequence). Trimming removed 6 bases at V and 2 bases at J, with 8 bases between. CDR3 size: 13 residues.